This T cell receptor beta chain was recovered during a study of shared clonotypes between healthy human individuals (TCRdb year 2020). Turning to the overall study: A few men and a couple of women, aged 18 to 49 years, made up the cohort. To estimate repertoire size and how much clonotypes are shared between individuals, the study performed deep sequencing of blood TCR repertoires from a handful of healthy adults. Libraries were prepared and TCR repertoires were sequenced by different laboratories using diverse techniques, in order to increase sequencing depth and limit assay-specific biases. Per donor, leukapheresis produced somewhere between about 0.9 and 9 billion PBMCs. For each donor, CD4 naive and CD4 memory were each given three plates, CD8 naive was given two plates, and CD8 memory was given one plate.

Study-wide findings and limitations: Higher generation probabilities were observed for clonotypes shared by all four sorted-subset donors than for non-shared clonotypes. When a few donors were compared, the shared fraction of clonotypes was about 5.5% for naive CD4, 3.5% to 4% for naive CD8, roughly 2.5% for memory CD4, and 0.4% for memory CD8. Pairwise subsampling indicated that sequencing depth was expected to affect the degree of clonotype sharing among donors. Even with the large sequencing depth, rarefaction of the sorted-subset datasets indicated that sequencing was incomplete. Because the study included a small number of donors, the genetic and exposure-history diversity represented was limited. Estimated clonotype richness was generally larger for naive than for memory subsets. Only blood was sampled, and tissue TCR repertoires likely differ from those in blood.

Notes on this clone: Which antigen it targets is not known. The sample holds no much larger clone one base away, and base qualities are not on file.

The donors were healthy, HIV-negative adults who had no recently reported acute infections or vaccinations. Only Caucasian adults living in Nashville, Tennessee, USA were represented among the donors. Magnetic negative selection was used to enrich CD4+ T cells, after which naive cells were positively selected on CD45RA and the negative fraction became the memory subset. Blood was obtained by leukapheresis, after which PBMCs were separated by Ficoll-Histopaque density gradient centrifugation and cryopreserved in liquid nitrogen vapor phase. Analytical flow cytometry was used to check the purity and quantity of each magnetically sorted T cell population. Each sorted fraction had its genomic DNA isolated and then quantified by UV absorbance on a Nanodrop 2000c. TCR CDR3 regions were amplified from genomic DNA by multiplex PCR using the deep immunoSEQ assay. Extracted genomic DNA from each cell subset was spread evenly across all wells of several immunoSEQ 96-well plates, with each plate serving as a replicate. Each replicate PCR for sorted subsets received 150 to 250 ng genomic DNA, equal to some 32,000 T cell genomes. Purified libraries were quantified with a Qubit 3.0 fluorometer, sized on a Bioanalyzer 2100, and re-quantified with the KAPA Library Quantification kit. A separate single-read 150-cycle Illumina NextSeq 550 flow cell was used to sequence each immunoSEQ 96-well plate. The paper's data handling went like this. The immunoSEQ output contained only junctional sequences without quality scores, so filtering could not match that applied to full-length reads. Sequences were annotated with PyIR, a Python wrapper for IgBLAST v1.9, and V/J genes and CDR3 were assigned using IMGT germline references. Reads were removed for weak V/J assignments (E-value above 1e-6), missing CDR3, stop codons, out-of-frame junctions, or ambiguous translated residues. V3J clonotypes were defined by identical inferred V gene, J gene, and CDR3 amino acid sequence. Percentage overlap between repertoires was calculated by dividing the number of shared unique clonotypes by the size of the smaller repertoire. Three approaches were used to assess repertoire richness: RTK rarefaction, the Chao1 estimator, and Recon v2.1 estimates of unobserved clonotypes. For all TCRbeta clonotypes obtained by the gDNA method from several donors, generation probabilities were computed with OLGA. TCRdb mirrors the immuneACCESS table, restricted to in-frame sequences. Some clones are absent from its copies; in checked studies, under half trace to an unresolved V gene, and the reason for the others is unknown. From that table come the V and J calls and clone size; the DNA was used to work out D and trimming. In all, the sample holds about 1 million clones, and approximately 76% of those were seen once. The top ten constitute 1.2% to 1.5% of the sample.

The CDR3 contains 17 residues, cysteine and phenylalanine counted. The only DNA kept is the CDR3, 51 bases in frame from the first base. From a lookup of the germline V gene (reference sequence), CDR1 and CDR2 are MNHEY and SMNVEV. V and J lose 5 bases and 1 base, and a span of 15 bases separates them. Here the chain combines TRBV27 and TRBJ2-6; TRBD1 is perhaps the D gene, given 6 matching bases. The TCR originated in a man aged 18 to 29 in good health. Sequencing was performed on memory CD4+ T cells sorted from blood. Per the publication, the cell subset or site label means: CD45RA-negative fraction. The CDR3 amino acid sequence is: CASSPSYRVSGANVLTF. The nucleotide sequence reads TGTGCCAGCAGTCCCTCGTACAGGGTTTCTGGGGCCAACGTCCTGACTTTC.